This TCR beta chain was identified in a study of shared clonotypes between healthy human individuals. The study ran the assay at deep level. Libraries were prepared by immunoSEQ multiplex PCR; TCRdb keeps only in-frame clonotypes and omits some of them. This sample has over a million clones; about 80% occur once, and the top ten carry approximately 1.5%. General study results and limits: Between a few donors, naive CD4 clonotypes were shared at a level of about 5%.

As concerns this clone: What it binds is unknown.

The sample consisted of memory CD4+ T cells sorted from blood. The subset denotes: CD45RA-negative fraction. The origin of this receptor is a man between 18 and 29 years old in good health.

CDR3 in amino acids: CASSLRGGLSEQYF. CDR3 in DNA: TGTGCCAGCAGCTTAAGGGGGGGATTAAGCGAGCAGTACTTC. This chain links TRBV7-2 with TRBJ2-7; a possible D gene is TRBD2 (7 bases). V gave up 2 bases and J gave up 6 bases, with 14 bases separating them. The CDR3 has 14 amino acids. Germline V gene data show CDR1 as SGHTA and CDR2 as FQGNSA.